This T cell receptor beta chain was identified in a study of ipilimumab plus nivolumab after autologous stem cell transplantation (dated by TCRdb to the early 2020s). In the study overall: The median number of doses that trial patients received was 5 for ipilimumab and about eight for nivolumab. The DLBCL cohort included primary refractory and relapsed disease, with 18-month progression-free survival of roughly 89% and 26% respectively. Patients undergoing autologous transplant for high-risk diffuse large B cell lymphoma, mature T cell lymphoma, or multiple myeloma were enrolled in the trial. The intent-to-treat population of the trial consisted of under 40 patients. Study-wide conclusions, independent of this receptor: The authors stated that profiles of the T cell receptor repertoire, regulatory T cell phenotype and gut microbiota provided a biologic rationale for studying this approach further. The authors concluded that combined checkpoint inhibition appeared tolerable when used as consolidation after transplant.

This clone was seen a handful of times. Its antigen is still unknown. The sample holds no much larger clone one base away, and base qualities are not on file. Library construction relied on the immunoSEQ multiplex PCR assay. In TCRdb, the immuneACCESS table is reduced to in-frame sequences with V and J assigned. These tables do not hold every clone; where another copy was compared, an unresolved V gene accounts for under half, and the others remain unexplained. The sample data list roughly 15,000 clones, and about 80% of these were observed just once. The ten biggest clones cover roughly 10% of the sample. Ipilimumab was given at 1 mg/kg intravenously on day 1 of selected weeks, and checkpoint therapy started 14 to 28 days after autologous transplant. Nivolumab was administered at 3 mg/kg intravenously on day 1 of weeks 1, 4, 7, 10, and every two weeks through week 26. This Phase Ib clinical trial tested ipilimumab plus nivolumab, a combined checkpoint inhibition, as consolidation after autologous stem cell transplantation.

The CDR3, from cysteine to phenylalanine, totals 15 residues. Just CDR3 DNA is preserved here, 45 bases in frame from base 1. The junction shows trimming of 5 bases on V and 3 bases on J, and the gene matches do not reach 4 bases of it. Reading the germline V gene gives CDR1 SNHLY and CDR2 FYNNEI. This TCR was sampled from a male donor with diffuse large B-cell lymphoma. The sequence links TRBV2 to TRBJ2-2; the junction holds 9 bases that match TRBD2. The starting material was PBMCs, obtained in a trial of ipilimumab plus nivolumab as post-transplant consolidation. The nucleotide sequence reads TGTGCCAGCAGTAACAGCGGGGGGTACACCGGGGAGCTGTTTTTT. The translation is CASSNSGGYTGELFF.